The 12 T cell receptor beta chains below all came from one sample that was sequenced in a study of T cell repertoires in cytomegalovirus infection. Each CDR3 protein gets one entry after TCRdb re-called the reads with MiXCR. This sample has around 170,000 distinct CDR3 sequences, with over 15% found just once. Sequencing was done on a sample of CD8+ T cells from PBMCs. Source of these receptors: a human donor in good health (CMV status not recorded). Some clones in this sample may be carry-over from other donors' samples.

The table lists this clonotype with a few counts. The V and J genes are TRBV7-3 and TRBJ2-2; D perhaps matches TRBD1 (6 bases). This CDR3 spans 16 amino acids. Trimming removed 2 bases from V and 3 bases from J, with 13 bases in between. The germline CDR1 and CDR2 sequences are SGHTA and FQGTGA. CDR3 sequence: CASSLRAGDYTGELFF. CDR3 DNA sequence: TGTGCCAGCAGCTTACGGGCAGGGGATTACACCGGGGAGCTGTTTTTT. Filled out from reference TRBV7-3 and TRBJ2-2, the complete variable domain reads GAGVSQTPSNKVTEKGKYVELRCDPISGHTALYWYRQSLGQGPEFLIYFQGTGAADDSGLPNDRFFAVRPEGSVSTLKIQRTERGDSAVYLCASSLRAGDYTGELFFGEGSRLTVL.

The chain carries TRBV6-2 or TRBV6-3 and TRBJ2-1, with D tentatively TRBD2 (6 bases). V lost 5 bases, J lost 6 bases, and 11 bases lay in between. Germline V gene lookup returns CDR1 MNHEY and CDR2 SVGEGT. CDR3 size: 13 residues. The CDR3 loop reads CASSAGFPNEQFF. The CDR3 nucleotides are TGTGCCAGCAGTGCGGGGTTCCCCAATGAGCAGTTCTTC.

This clonotype occurred a few times. This chain connects TRBV28 to TRBJ1-2; no clear D. The ends were cut back, 5 bases at V and 0 bases at J, with 13 bases in the middle. This CDR3 has 15 amino acids. CDR1 is MDHEN, CDR2 SYDVKM, per germline. This chain's CDR3 is CASSPPRLANYGYTF. CDR3 in DNA: TGTGCCAGCAGTCCACCCAGGTTAGCTAACTATGGCTACACCTTC.

This rearrangement joins TRBV6-2 or TRBV6-3 to TRBJ1-6; TRBD1 might be the D (5 bases). Trimming took off 2 bases at V and 5 bases at J, with 7 bases between the two ends. CDR1 is MNHEY and CDR2 is SVGEGT in the germline V gene. This CDR3 is built from 14 residues. CDR3 residues: CASSYGGDNSPLHF. Here the CDR3 DNA reads TGTGCCAGCAGTTACGGGGGAGATAATTCACCCCTCCACTTT.

This clonotype is termed medium-sized. This chain uses TRBV4-3 with TRBJ2-1; no reliable D call. Germline CDR1 and CDR2: LGHNA and YSLEER. The V end lost 0 bases, the J end lost 4 bases, and 10 bases lay between the germline ends. This CDR3 has 15 amino acids. The chain's CDR3 is CASSQDGNRYNEQFF. As DNA, the CDR3 is TGCGCCAGCAGCCAAGATGGCAATAGGTACAATGAGCAGTTCTTC.

This clonotype has only a few counts. The V call is TRBV6-2 or TRBV6-3, the J call TRBJ2-2, with 9 positions matching TRBD1. CDR1 and CDR2 (germline): MNHEY, SVGEGT. The CDR3 has 13 residues. With V trimmed by 8 bases and J by 5 bases, 3 bases remained unmatched. Written as DNA, the CDR3 is TGTGCCAGCGCTGACAGGGGGACCGGGGAGCTGTTTTTT. Translated: CASADRGTGELFF.

The chain has TRBV6-1 and TRBJ2-2, with D unclear. V was cut by 6 bases and J by 8 bases, with 19 bases left in between. The CDR3 extends over 15 amino acids. The germline V gene has CDR1 MNHNS and CDR2 SASEGT. CDR3: CASRQSNRVAGELFF. The CDR3 DNA is TGTGCCAGCAGACAGAGCAATCGGGTCGCTGGGGAGCTGTTTTTT.

Regarding this clonotype: A single base separates this from a much larger clone, so it may be a read error. The J gene is TRBJ2-3, the V gene TRBV7-2; 7 bases align to TRBD2. After removal of 6 bases from V and 10 bases from J, the junction contained 10 bases not matched to a gene. The CDR3 contains 13 residues. Per germline, CDR1 SGHTA and CDR2 FQGNSA. Here the CDR3 reads CASRPQSGEAQYF. CDR3 in DNA: TGTGCCAGCAGGCCTCAAAGCGGGGAGGCGCAGTATTTT.

The chain uses TRBV6-2 or TRBV6-3 and TRBJ1-5; 8 bases are shared with TRBD1. The CDR3 has 14 amino acids. V shed 7 bases, J shed 7 bases, and the junction held 9 bases outside the gene matches. Per germline, CDR1 MNHEY and CDR2 SVGEGT. CDR3 coding DNA: TGTGCCAGCACCGTCCAGGGGGCTCGACAGCCCCAGCATTTT. Its translation: CASTVQGARQPQHF.

In its sample, this clonotype was seen a few times. The CDR3 nucleotides read TGCGCCAGCAGTGAGGAGCCGTTCGGAGGAAACACCATATATTTT. Translating it yields CASSEEPFGGNTIYF. This chain connects TRBV10-2 to TRBJ1-3; D not certain. The germline V gene encodes CDR1 WSHSY and CDR2 SAAADI. V was trimmed by 2 bases and J by 4 bases, leaving 12 bases between them. The CDR3 is 15 residues long.

This clonotype was detected only a few times. V is TRBV28 and J is TRBJ1-1, with D maybe TRBD1 (5 bases). The CDR3 totals 14 residues. V was cut by 5 bases and J by 1 base, with 11 bases left in between. Germline V gene lookup returns CDR1 MDHEN and CDR2 SYDVKM. CDR3 loop: CASSPGPTNTEAFF. DNA for the CDR3: TGTGCCAGCAGTCCGGGACCGACGAACACTGAAGCTTTCTTT.

The rearrangement joins TRBV7-9 to TRBJ2-1; no firm D call. Deletions cut 5 bases from V and 0 bases from J, with 14 bases between. Germline V gene lookup returns CDR1 SEHNR and CDR2 FQNEAQ (reference sequence). The CDR3 spans 16 residues. The CDR3 reads CASSTLLGLSYNEQFF. CDR3 bases: TGTGCCAGCAGCACCCTCCTAGGCCTCTCCTACAATGAGCAGTTCTTC.